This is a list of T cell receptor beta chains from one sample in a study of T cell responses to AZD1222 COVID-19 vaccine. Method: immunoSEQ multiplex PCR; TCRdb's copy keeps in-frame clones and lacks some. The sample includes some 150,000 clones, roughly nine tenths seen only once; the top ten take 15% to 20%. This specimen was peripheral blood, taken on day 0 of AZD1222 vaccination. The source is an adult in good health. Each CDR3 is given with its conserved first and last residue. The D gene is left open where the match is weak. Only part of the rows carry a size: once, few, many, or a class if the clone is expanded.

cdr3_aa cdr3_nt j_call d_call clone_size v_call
CASSPSQGSSYEQYF TGTGCCAGCAGTCCGTCCCAGGGGTCATCCTACGAGCAGTACTTC TRBJ2-7 NA once TRBV28
CASSLGTANYGYTF TGTGCCAGCAGTTTGGGGACAGCTAACTATGGCTACACCTTC TRBJ1-2 TRBD1 NA TRBV28
CASSQDRNNLGYTF TGTGCCAGCTCACAGGACAGGAATAATCTCGGCTACACCTTC TRBJ1-2 TRBD1 NA TRBV18
CATRGQGPYTEAFF TGTGCCACCCGGGGACAGGGCCCCTACACTGAAGCTTTCTTT TRBJ1-1 TRBD1 NA TRBV27
CASSYRQGGEAFF TGTGCCAGCAGTTACCGACAGGGCGGTGAAGCTTTCTTT TRBJ1-1 TRBD1 NA TRBV6-5
CATSMGTGGAEGYTF TGTGCCACCAGCATGGGGACAGGGGGCGCGGAAGGCTACACCTTC TRBJ1-2 TRBD1 NA TRBV15
CASSVLGRGAEAFF TGTGCCAGCAGTGTTCTGGGACGGGGAGCTGAAGCTTTCTTT TRBJ1-1 NA NA TRBV6-2/TRBV6-3
CASSLPGGGTNQPQHF TGTGCCAGCAGCTTACCCGGGGGAGGTACCAATCAGCCCCAGCATTTT TRBJ1-5 NA NA TRBV7-8
CASSSPIGGGYGYTF TGTGCCAGCAGCTCCCCGATTGGGGGCGGCTATGGCTACACCTTC TRBJ1-2 NA NA TRBV5-4
CASSLGPRQGYTF TGTGCCAGCAGCTTAGGTCCCCGACAGGGCTACACCTTC TRBJ1-2 NA NA TRBV13
CASSVGLLLREGSIYNEQFF TGTGCCAGCAGCGTAGGTCTACTACTTAGGGAGGGCAGTATCTACAATGAGCAGTTCTTC TRBJ2-1 TRBD2 NA TRBV9
CASRQRLYGYTF TGTGCCAGCAGGCAGAGACTCTATGGCTACACCTTC TRBJ1-2 NA NA TRBV6-5
CATSDRGTATYEQYF TGTGCCACCAGTGATCGGGGGACAGCCACCTACGAGCAGTACTTC TRBJ2-7 NA NA TRBV24-1
CASSLGPGTQETQYF TGCGCCAGCAGCTTAGGTCCAGGGACCCAAGAGACCCAGTACTTC TRBJ2-5 NA once TRBV5-1
CASSQTQGQGNSPLHF TGCGCCAGCAGCCAAACTCAGGGACAGGGGAATTCACCCCTCCACTTT TRBJ1-6 TRBD1 NA TRBV5-1
CASSIKGQPYGYTF TGTGCCAGTAGTATAAAAGGACAGCCATATGGCTACACCTTC TRBJ1-2 NA NA TRBV19
CASSPGRVGEKLFF TGTGCCAGCAGCCCCGGAAGAGTAGGTGAAAAACTGTTTTTT TRBJ1-4 NA NA TRBV16
CASSANKNTEAFF TGTGCCAGCAGCGCAAACAAGAACACTGAAGCTTTCTTT TRBJ1-1 NA once TRBV9
CASSVDRRWWF TGTGCCAGCAGTGTTGACAGGAGATGGTGGTTC TRBJ2-7 NA NA TRBV2
CASRGLKITDTQYF TGTGCCAGCAGGGGACTGAAAATTACAGATACGCAGTATTTT TRBJ2-3 NA few TRBV28
CASSDGLSARDGRAGYTF TGTGCCAGCAGTGACGGTCTATCCGCACGAGATGGGAGAGCGGGCTACACCTTC TRBJ1-2 NA NA TRBV6-4
CASSVRANTGELFF TGTGCCAGCAGCGTGCGCGCGAACACCGGGGAGCTGTTTTTT TRBJ2-2 NA NA TRBV9
CASSLTSGDSSTDTQYF TGTGCCAGCAGCTTAACTAGCGGAGATTCTAGCACAGATACGCAGTATTTT TRBJ2-3 TRBD2 NA TRBV5-4
CASSLTFGQNKYF TGTGCCAGCAGCTTAACGTTTGGACAGAACAAGTACTTC TRBJ2-7 NA once TRBV7-3
CASSDWSNQPQHF TGTGCCAGCAGTGATTGGAGCAATCAGCCCCAGCATTTT TRBJ1-5 NA NA TRBV6-1
CASTTGQSNTEAFF TGTGCCAGCACAACTGGACAGAGTAACACTGAAGCTTTCTTT TRBJ1-1 NA once TRBV27
CASSAGVAPNEQFF TGTGCCAGCAGCGCGGGCGTCGCGCCAAATGAGCAGTTCTTC TRBJ2-1 NA NA TRBV9
CASSEGQGAQETQYF TGTGCCAGCAGTGAGGGACAGGGGGCCCAAGAGACCCAGTACTTC TRBJ2-5 TRBD1 once TRBV6-1
CASSWQVRQPQHF TGTGCCAGCAGTTGGCAGGTCCGTCAGCCCCAGCATTTT TRBJ1-5 NA NA TRBV12-3/TRBV12-4
CASSLGQTPYEQYF TGTGCCAGCAGTTTAGGGCAGACCCCCTACGAGCAGTACTTC TRBJ2-7 NA NA TRBV27
CASGATASAASTDTQYF TGTGCTAGTGGTGCGACGGCTAGCGCCGCGAGCACAGATACGCAGTATTTT TRBJ2-3 NA NA TRBV12-5
CAITRGDSGYTF TGTGCCATCACGAGAGGGGACAGTGGCTACACCTTC TRBJ1-2 TRBD1 NA TRBV10-3
CASSSGPQIQPQHF TGTGCCAGCAGCTCCGGGCCCCAAATCCAGCCCCAGCATTTT TRBJ1-5 NA NA TRBV6-6
CASSQVEGRQPQHF TGCGCCAGCAGCCAAGTGGAGGGGCGTCAGCCCCAGCATTTT TRBJ1-5 NA NA TRBV4-1
CASSLDGTGNEQYF TGTGCCAGCAGCTTAGATGGGACAGGGAACGAGCAGTACTTC TRBJ2-7 TRBD1 NA TRBV7-9
CASSPIQGSQPQHF TGCGCCAGCAGCCCCATACAGGGGTCTCAGCCCCAGCATTTT TRBJ1-5 TRBD1 once TRBV5-1
CASSQDRNRHRYTF TGTGCCAGCAGCCAAGACCGCAACAGGCATCGCTACACCTTC TRBJ1-2 NA NA TRBV14
CASSTKDRGYNSPLHF TGTGCCAGTAGTACCAAGGACAGGGGATATAATTCACCCCTCCACTTT TRBJ1-6 TRBD1 NA TRBV19
CASSATTSGGETQYF TGTGCCAGCAGCGCCACGACTAGCGGGGGGGAGACCCAGTACTTC TRBJ2-5 TRBD2 NA TRBV7-2
CASSAGPPVMNTEAFF TGTGCCAGCAGCGCCGGCCCCCCGGTAATGAACACTGAAGCTTTCTTT TRBJ1-1 NA NA TRBV9
CASSFLAGVGYEQYF TGTGCCAGCAGCTTCTTAGCGGGGGTCGGGTACGAGCAGTACTTC TRBJ2-7 TRBD2 few TRBV7-2
CAISDLKRQGAANTGELFF TGTGCCATCAGTGACCTCAAAAGACAGGGAGCAGCGAACACCGGGGAGCTGTTTTTT TRBJ2-2 TRBD1 NA TRBV10-3
CASSQGPTSGNTIYF TGTGCCAGCAGCCAAGGACCGACCTCTGGAAACACCATATATTTT TRBJ1-3 NA NA TRBV3-1/TRBV3-2
CARSHVPGQSYGYTF TGTGCCAGAAGCCATGTCCCGGGACAAAGCTATGGCTACACCTTC TRBJ1-2 NA once TRBV5-3
CATSSVSEQYF TGTGCCACCAGTAGCGTTAGCGAGCAGTACTTC TRBJ2-7 NA NA TRBV12-3/TRBV12-4
CAWSGGSSYNSPLHF TGTGCCTGGAGTGGGGGGAGCTCCTATAATTCACCCCTCCACTTT TRBJ1-6 NA NA TRBV30
CAISESETGDEKLFF TGTGCCATCAGTGAGTCGGAGACAGGGGATGAAAAACTGTTTTTT TRBJ1-4 TRBD1 once TRBV10-3
CASSQPGLAGGYNEQFF TGTGCCAGCAGCCAACCGGGACTAGCGGGGGGGTACAATGAGCAGTTCTTC TRBJ2-1 TRBD2 NA TRBV7-3